This entry features one TCR beta chain sequence. Its antigen remains unknown. Replicate PCRs for sorted subsets used around 200 ng DNA; this equaled about 30,000 T cell genomes. The method was immunoSEQ multiplex PCR; TCRdb's version includes in-frame clones alone and lacks a portion of them. The table includes about 1 million clones, more than 65% detected once. This CDR3 has 16 amino acids. Germline trimming cut 0 bases from V and 6 bases from J; bases unmatched to any gene: 9. The entry originates in a study of shared clonotypes between healthy human individuals. As for the study in general: Used for every donor were three CD4 naive, three CD4 memory, two CD8 naive and one CD8 memory plate.

The study, taken as a whole, reports: Larger estimated richness was generally seen in naive subsets than in memory subsets.

This TCR was recovered from a man in his late teens or twenties in good health. The V call is TRBV5-3, the J call TRBJ1-5; 7 bases are a match to TRBD1. TRBV5-3 is filed as an ORF, its function uncertain. Source material: memory CD4+ T cells sorted from blood. Subset indicated: CD45RA-negative fraction. CDR3 residues: CARSLVCDRVGQPQHF. The CDR3 region has the DNA TGTGCCAGAAGCTTGGTATGCGACAGGGTTGGTCAGCCCCAGCATTTT.